These 4 T cell receptor beta chains were sequenced from one sample in a study of T cell repertoires and Cas9 in healthy adults. Here immunoSEQ multiplex PCR was the method, and the copy in TCRdb shows in-frame clones only, minus some. The sample gives around 23,000 clones, 80% to 95% of which show up once; approximately 0.8% is in the top ten. The sequencing input was CD4+ effector T cells (CD127+, CD25-, CD137-, CD154-) from PBMCs; culture status not recorded. The receptors were gathered from a human donor in good health.

This clone was counted only a few times. The genes are TRBV19 and TRBJ1-3; TRBD1 matches at 9 bases. Germline values: CDR1 LNHDA, CDR2 SQIVND (reference sequence). J was trimmed by 1 base and V by 7 bases; bases with no gene match: 5. This CDR3 has 15 amino acids. The CDR3 nucleotides read TGTGCCAGTACTGGACAGGGGCGGTCTGGAAACACCATATATTTT. It codes for CASTGQGRSGNTIYF.

The rearrangement joins TRBV7-9 to TRBJ2-3; D not resolved. Germline-derived CDR1 and CDR2 are SEHNR and FQNEAQ (reference sequence). The CDR3 contains 14 residues. V was shortened by 2 bases and J by 0 bases, with 6 bases between the two germline ends. In DNA form, the CDR3 reads TGTGCCAGCAGCTTATCCTTGAGCACAGATACGCAGTATTTT. Protein sequence: CASSLSLSTDTQYF.

The chain uses TRBV2 and TRBJ2-7, with a tentative D call TRBD2 (5 bases). This CDR3 region has 13 residues. CDR1 is SNHLY, CDR2 FYNNEI, per germline. V was clipped by 5 bases and J by 5 bases, with 13 bases between them. CDR3 coding DNA: TGTGCCAGCAGTCCTACTAGGGCGGACGAGCAGTACGTC. This gives the protein CASSPTRADEQYV.

This chain uses TRBV11-2 with TRBJ2-3; TRBD1 is a possible D gene (6 bases). Trimming took 4 bases from V and 5 from J, leaving 10 bases between them. The CDR3 totals 13 residues. CDR1 and CDR2 from the germline V gene are SGHAT and FQNNGV. CDR3 amino acids: CASSYPGVDTQYF. The CDR3 nucleotides are TGTGCCAGCAGCTACCCAGGGGTAGATACGCAGTATTTT. The full variable domain, in which reference TRBV11-2 and TRBJ2-3 provide the parts outside the CDR3, is EAGVAQSPRYKIIEKRQSVAFWCNPISGHATLYWYQQILGQGPKLLIQFQNNGVVDDSQLPKDRFSAERLKGVDSTLKIQPAKLEDSAVYLCASSYPGVDTQYFGPGTRLTVL.